The T cell receptor beta chain described here comes from a study of blood T cell repertoires in COVID-19. The wider study: T cells, B-cell-depleted T cells, or PBMCs provided the cDNA or gDNA that served as material.

The data were produced by immunoSEQ multiplex PCR, yet TCRdb's version contains in-frame clones alone and is incomplete. Among some 320,000 clones listed, approximately 81% were seen once. V was cut by 2 bases and J by 2 bases, with 9 bases left in between. Germline CDR1 reads MNHEY; CDR2 reads SVGAGI. This CDR3 region has 15 residues. The gene calls are TRBV6-5 and TRBJ1-4, with D tentatively TRBD1 (5 bases). Sequencing was done on a sample of PBMCs or T cells enriched from blood (not recorded which). This sequence originates from a woman in her 30s who had been exposed to COVID-19. The CDR3 protein is CASSYVGTTNEKLFF. For the CDR3, the DNA is TGTGCCAGCAGTTACGTGGGGACTACTAATGAAAAACTGTTTTTT.